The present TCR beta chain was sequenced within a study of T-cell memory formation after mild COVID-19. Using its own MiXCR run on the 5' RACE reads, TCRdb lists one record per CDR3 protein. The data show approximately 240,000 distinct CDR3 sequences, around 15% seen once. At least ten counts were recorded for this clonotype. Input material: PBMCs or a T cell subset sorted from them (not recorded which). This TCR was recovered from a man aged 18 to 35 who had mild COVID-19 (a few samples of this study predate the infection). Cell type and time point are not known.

CDR3 protein: CASSLGTYGYTF. CDR3 in DNA: TGTGCCAGCAGCCTGGGGACGTATGGCTACACCTTC. This chain connects TRBV3-1 to TRBJ1-2; D may be TRBD1 (5 bases). V lost 4 bases and J 5 bases, leaving 8 bases between the germline ends. CDR3 length: 12 amino acids. Germline V gives CDR1 LGHDT, CDR2 YNNKEL (reference sequence).